This TCR beta chain is drawn from a study of blood T cell repertoires in COVID-19. About the research overall: Some COVID-19 samples were acute and others convalescent; all came from the United States, Italy and Spain. T cells, B-cell-depleted T cells, or PBMCs supplied cDNA or gDNA.

J lost 10 bases, V lost 4 bases, and 6 bases had no gene match. This CDR3 has 12 residues. Germline CDR1 SGHTS, CDR2 YDEGEE. In the study's own analysis: Reference gene primer amplification yielded estimated nucleated cell counts. Clones were sequenced by immunoSEQ multiplex PCR, and TCRdb holds only the in-frame ones, with some missing. V and J calls and clone size follow that table, whereas D and trimming were derived from the DNA. The table has around 83,000 clones, over 75% seen once. J is TRBJ2-3 and V is TRBV5-8; 7 bases align to TRBD2. Input material: peripheral blood. This TCR was recovered from a woman aged 65 to 85 with acute or convalescent COVID-19. Here the CDR3 DNA reads TGTGCCAGCAGCGCATTTGGGGGGGCGCAGTATTTT. Translating gives CASSAFGGAQYF.